A single sample is the source of the 27 T cell receptor beta chains below, sequenced in a study of blood T cell repertoires in COVID-19. The table came from immunoSEQ multiplex PCR; TCRdb's copy has only in-frame clones and leaves some out. Seen here are roughly 170,000 clones, more than 65% observed once, and the top ten hold approximately 7.7%. The sample taken for sequencing was peripheral blood. The receptor source for this set is an older woman with COVID-19, enrolled during active disease.

A single count supports this clone. The chain has TRBV19 and TRBJ2-2; D might be TRBD1 (6 bases). Trimming left V 3 bases short and J 1 base short, with 15 bases between. The CDR3 loop spans 17 amino acids. Per the germline V gene, CDR1 is LNHDA and CDR2 is SQIVND (reference sequence). Here the CDR3 reads CASSIMGQPVNTGELFF. CDR3 in DNA: TGTGCCAGTAGTATTATGGGACAACCCGTGAACACCGGGGAGCTGTTTTTT.

The V and J genes are TRBV28 and TRBJ1-5, with TRBD1 matching over 11 bases. V was clipped by 11 bases and J by 0 bases; unmatched bases: 21. CDR1 is MDHEN and CDR2 is SYDVKM in the germline V gene. This CDR3 comprises 20 residues. The CDR3 region has the DNA TGTGCCGCAACGAACGCACTCGGGACAGGGGGATTTTATAGCAATCAGCCCCAGCATTTT. This gives the protein CAATNALGTGGFYSNQPQHF.

The V and J genes are TRBV6-5 and TRBJ2-1, with D uncertain. This CDR3 contains 16 residues. With 1 base removed from V and 0 bases from J, the gap between germline ends came to 10 bases. Germline V gene data show CDR1 as MNHEY and CDR2 as SVGAGI. The CDR3 coding sequence is TGTGCCAGCAGTTACTTCGACTCCAGCTCCTACAATGAGCAGTTCTTC. It encodes CASSYFDSSSYNEQFF.

The genes are TRBV6-2 or TRBV6-3 and TRBJ1-2, with D unclear. The V end was cut by 5 bases, the J end by 8 bases, with 9 bases between. Germline V gene sequence: CDR1 MNHEY, CDR2 SVGEGT. The CDR3 has 11 residues. For the CDR3, the DNA is TGTGCCAGCAGTCCAGGCCCGGGCTACACCTTC. Translation: CASSPGPGYTF.

The rearrangement uses TRBV7-3 and TRBJ2-6, with 11 bases matching TRBD1. Germline assignment: CDR1 SGHTA and CDR2 FQGTGA. The CDR3 contains 20 residues. V lost 1 base and J lost 1; bases outside the gene matches: 9. CDR3 amino acids: CASSLRGGTGGTSGANVLTF. CDR3 bases: TGTGCCAGCAGCTTAAGGGGAGGGACAGGGGGAACGTCTGGGGCCAACGTCCTGACTTTC.

This chain uses TRBV19 with TRBJ1-2, with 12 bases aligning to TRBD1. The CDR3 covers 15 residues. V lost 1 base, J lost 7 bases, and 4 bases stayed unmatched. Germline CDR1 reads LNHDA; CDR2 reads SQIVND (reference sequence). CDR3 bases: TGTGCCAGTAGTATAGCAGGGACAGGGGGCCTTGGCTACACCTTC. Translating gives CASSIAGTGGLGYTF. Filled out from reference TRBV19 and TRBJ1-2, the complete variable domain reads DGGITQSPKYLFRKEGQNVTLSCEQNLNHDAMYWYRQDPGQGLRLIYYSQIVNDFQKGDIAEGYSVSREKKESFPLTVTSAQKNPTAFYLCASSIAGTGGLGYTFGSGTRLTVV.

The rearrangement joins TRBV19 to TRBJ1-2; D gene unclear. Trimming shortened V by 7 bases and J by 4 bases, and 10 bases separated the two germline ends. The CDR3 is 12 residues long. Germline V gene sequence: CDR1 LNHDA, CDR2 SQIVND (reference sequence). The CDR3: CASKGELYGYTF. The CDR3 nucleotides read TGTGCCAGTAAAGGAGAGCTCTATGGCTACACCTTC.

The genes are TRBV5-4 and TRBJ2-2, with 9 bases aligning to TRBD2. The germline CDR1 and CDR2 sequences are SGHNT and YYREEE (reference sequence). The CDR3 runs 16 residues. Trimming removed 0 bases from V and 4 bases from J; junction bases left unmatched: 4. Here the CDR3 DNA reads TGTGCCAGCAGCTTGGGCCTAGCGGGACCCACCGGGGAGCTGTTTTTT. It yields the protein CASSLGLAGPTGELFF.

The chain employs TRBV28 and TRBJ2-7, with 7 bases matching TRBD2. Germline V gene sequence: CDR1 MDHEN, CDR2 SYDVKM. CDR3 length equals 15 residues. Germline trimming cut 6 bases from V and 3 bases from J; bases unmatched to any gene: 11. CDR3 sequence: CASSSVPSGHYEQYF. The DNA of the CDR3 is TGTGCCAGCAGCTCCGTTCCTAGCGGACACTACGAGCAGTACTTC.

The rearrangement joins TRBV24-1 to TRBJ2-7; D unresolved. This CDR3 region has 13 residues. V lost 9 bases, J lost 5 bases, and 16 bases lay in between. Germline assignment: CDR1 KGHDR and CDR2 SFDVKD. This CDR3 is CATPQNRQDEQYV. The CDR3 nucleotides are TGTGCCACCCCCCAGAATCGCCAGGACGAGCAGTACGTC.

In its sample, this clone was seen once. The chain links TRBV14 to TRBJ2-1, with D possibly matching TRBD1 (6 bases). Trimming cost V 0 bases and J 7 bases, with 10 bases left between them. Looked up from germline, CDR1 is SGHDN and CDR2 is FVKESK. The CDR3 is 14 residues long. CDR3 protein: CASSQEQGPNEQFF. The CDR3 DNA follows: TGTGCCAGCAGCCAAGAACAGGGTCCGAATGAGCAGTTCTTC.

The chain has TRBV5-4 and TRBJ1-3; no reliable D call. Germline V lookup: CDR1 SGHNT, CDR2 YYREEE (reference sequence). This CDR3 is 13 amino acids long. V lost 5 bases and J 7 bases, leaving 13 bases between the germline ends. CDR3 protein: CASSHRVTNTIYF. The CDR3 nucleotides are TGTGCCAGCAGTCACCGGGTTACCAACACCATATATTTT.

The V and J genes are TRBV15 and TRBJ1-3, with D possibly matching TRBD1 (5 bases). The germline V and J ends were trimmed by 2 bases and 2 bases, with 10 bases remaining between them. Germline CDR1 is LNHNV and CDR2 is YYDKDF (reference sequence). The CDR3 is 15 amino acids. CDR3 region: CATSRPQGTGNTIYF. The CDR3 DNA reads as TGTGCCACCAGCAGACCTCAGGGAACTGGAAACACCATATATTTT.

V usage is TRBV28 and J usage is TRBJ1-5; D gene unclear. Trimming cost V 2 bases and J 4 bases, with 12 bases left between them. The CDR3 loop spans 15 amino acids. Germline V lookup: CDR1 MDHEN, CDR2 SYDVKM. CDR3: CASSLNAAPNQPQHF. CDR3 nucleotide sequence: TGTGCCAGCAGTTTAAATGCGGCACCTAATCAGCCCCAGCATTTT. The full variable domain, its missing parts supplied by reference TRBV28 and TRBJ1-5, is DVKVTQSSRYLVKRTGEKVFLECVQDMDHENMFWYRQDPGLGLRLIYFSYDVKMKEKGDIPEGYSVSREKKERFSLILESASTNQTSMYLCASSLNAAPNQPQHFGDGTRLSIL.

In the case of this clone: Different DNA sequences within this sample yield the same CDR3. V usage is TRBV18 and J usage is TRBJ2-1, with 11 bases identical to TRBD1. Germline assignment: CDR1 KGHSH and CDR2 LQKENI. V trimming: 2 bases; J trimming: 4 bases; junction bases outside the gene matches: 1. This CDR3 has 15 residues. CDR3 sequence: CASSPGTGGYNEQFF. The CDR3 DNA sequence: TGTGCCAGCTCACCAGGGACAGGGGGGTACAATGAGCAGTTCTTC.

The rearrangement links TRBV28 to TRBJ1-5; D is undetermined. The CDR3 is 12 residues long. The germline V gene has CDR1 MDHEN and CDR2 SYDVKM. V was shortened by 6 bases and J by 8 bases, with 11 bases between the two germline ends. In DNA form, the CDR3 reads TGTGCCAGCAGACAAATGTCAGAGCCCCAGCATTTT. Translating gives CASRQMSEPQHF.

The chain joins TRBV24-1 to TRBJ2-3; 12 bases agree with TRBD2. Germline assignment: CDR1 KGHDR and CDR2 SFDVKD. The CDR3 loop spans 15 amino acids. The junction had 4 bases not matched to a gene; V was cut back by 5 bases and J by 5 bases. CDR3 sequence reads: CATSAGLAGKDTQYF. CDR3 DNA: TGTGCCACCAGTGCCGGACTAGCGGGGAAAGATACGCAGTATTTT.

This clone was seen a few times. The gene calls are TRBV5-1 and TRBJ2-5; D call uncertain. The CDR3 consists of 13 residues. Per the germline V gene, CDR1 is SGHRS and CDR2 is YFSETQ. Trimming pared 2 bases from V and 2 bases from J, leaving 7 bases between. The chain's CDR3 is CASSFGDQETQYF. The CDR3 DNA reads TGCGCCAGCAGCTTCGGAGATCAAGAGACCCAGTACTTC. Looking up the rest from reference TRBV5-1 and TRBJ2-5 gives the full variable domain: KAGVTQTPRYLIKTRGQQVTLSCSPISGHRSVSWYQQTPGQGLQFLFEYFSETQRNKGNFPGRFSGRQFSNSRSEMNVSTLELGDSALYLCASSFGDQETQYFGPGTRLLVL.

This chain links TRBV5-8 with TRBJ1-2; D ambiguous. The V end was cut by 0 bases, the J end by 1 base, with 10 bases between. The length of the CDR3 is 15 residues. Germline V gene sequence: CDR1 SGHTS, CDR2 YDEGEE. CDR3 sequence: CASSLDGGNNYGYTF. CDR3 in DNA: TGTGCCAGCAGCTTGGACGGCGGTAATAACTATGGCTACACCTTC. The full variable domain, with the rest looked up from reference TRBV5-8 and TRBJ1-2, is EAGVTQSPTHLIKTRGQQATLRCSPISGHTSVYWYQQALGLGLQFLLWYDEGEERNRGNFPPRFSGRQFPNYSSELNVNALELEDSALYLCASSLDGGNNYGYTFGSGTRLTVV.

The genes are TRBV3-1 (or the pseudogene TRBV3-2) and TRBJ1-1, with 8 bases identical to TRBD1. This CDR3 has 19 amino acids. Germline V CDR1 and CDR2: LGHDT, YNNKEL (reference sequence). With 0 bases clipped from V and 5 bases from J, the junction kept 17 bases outside the gene matches. The CDR3 reads CASSQEPTGGQGAWTEAFF. The CDR3 nucleotides are TGTGCCAGCAGCCAAGAACCTACTGGAGGGCAGGGGGCTTGGACTGAAGCTTTCTTT.

The chain carries TRBV11-1 and TRBJ2-4; 12 nucleotides line up with TRBD2. Looked up from germline, CDR1 is SGHAT and CDR2 is FQDESV (reference sequence). CDR3 length: 16 amino acids. The V gene end was trimmed by 1 base and the J gene end by 5 bases; junction bases not matched to a gene: 3. The CDR3 DNA sequence: TGTGCCAGCAGCTTAGGGCCTAGCGGGGGGGAAAACATTCAGTACTTC. It translates to CASSLGPSGGENIQYF.

This rearrangement joins TRBV6-5 to TRBJ1-1; possibly TRBD1 for D (6 bases). Per the germline V gene, CDR1 is MNHEY and CDR2 is SVGAGI. V lost 6 bases and J 4 bases, leaving 15 bases between the germline ends. The CDR3 is 14 residues long. The CDR3 spells CASSQRGTLTEAFF. Written as DNA, the CDR3 is TGTGCCAGCAGCCAAAGGGGGACACTCACTGAAGCTTTCTTT.

This chain uses TRBV10-3 with TRBJ1-2; 9 bases match TRBD1. The CDR3 is 15 residues long. Trimming took 5 bases from V and 2 from J; bases not matched to a gene: 6. Germline values: CDR1 ENHRY, CDR2 SYGVKD. The DNA for the CDR3 is TGTGCCATCAGTATGACAGGGGGACAGAACTATGGCTACACCTTC. It specifies CAISMTGGQNYGYTF.

The rearrangement links TRBV4-1 to TRBJ2-2; 10 bases are shared with TRBD2. CDR3 size: 17 residues. The V and J ends lost 1 base and 5 bases, in that order; junction bases with no gene match: 7. The germline CDR1 and CDR2 sequences are MGHRA and YSYEKL. The CDR3 DNA follows: TGCGCCAGCAGCCAAGTCTTATCACTAGCGGGAACCGGGGAGCTGTTTTTT. This translates into CASSQVLSLAGTGELFF.

This clone was seen ten or more times. The chain employs TRBV4-2 and TRBJ2-5; unclear D gene. Germline CDR1 reads LGHNA; CDR2 reads YNFKEQ. V was shortened by 3 bases and J by 2 bases, with 4 bases between the two germline ends. The CDR3 extends over 12 amino acids. CDR3 protein: CASSQLQETQYF. The CDR3 nucleotides read TGTGCCAGCAGCCAGCTACAAGAGACCCAGTACTTC.

This chain connects TRBV10-2 to TRBJ1-2, with D possibly being TRBD1 (5 bases). The germline CDR1 and CDR2 sequences are WSHSY and SAAADI. V lost 2 bases, J lost 1 base, and 8 bases lay in between. The CDR3 has 14 residues. The CDR3 loop is CASSEVDNNYGYTF. The CDR3 coding sequence is TGCGCCAGCAGTGAGGTGGACAATAACTATGGCTACACCTTC.

This clone was seen a few times. The rearrangement joins TRBV11-2 to TRBJ1-2, with TRBD1 matching over 8 bases. The CDR3 covers 14 residues. The trim removed 0 bases at V and 8 bases at J, leaving 5 bases unmatched. Germline assignment: CDR1 SGHAT and CDR2 FQNNGV. In DNA, the CDR3 is TGTGCCAGCAGCTTAGAGGACAGGGTCGGGGGCTACACCTTC. This gives the protein CASSLEDRVGGYTF.